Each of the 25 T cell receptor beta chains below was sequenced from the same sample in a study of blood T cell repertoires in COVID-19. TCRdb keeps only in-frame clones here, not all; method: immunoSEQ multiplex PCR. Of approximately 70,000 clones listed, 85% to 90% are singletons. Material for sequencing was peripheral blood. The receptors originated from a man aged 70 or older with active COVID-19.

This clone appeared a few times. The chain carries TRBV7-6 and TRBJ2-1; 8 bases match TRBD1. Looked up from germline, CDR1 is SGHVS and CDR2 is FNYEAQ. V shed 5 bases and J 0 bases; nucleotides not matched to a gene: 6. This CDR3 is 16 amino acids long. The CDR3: CASSRGTGVSYNEQFF. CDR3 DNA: TGTGCCAGCAGCCGCGGGACAGGAGTCTCCTACAATGAGCAGTTCTTC.

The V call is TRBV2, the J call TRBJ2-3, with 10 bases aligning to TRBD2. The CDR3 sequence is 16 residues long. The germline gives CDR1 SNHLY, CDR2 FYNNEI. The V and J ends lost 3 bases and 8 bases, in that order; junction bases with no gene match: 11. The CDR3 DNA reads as TGTGCCAGCAGTGAGGGGGAACTAGCGGGGCCAGGTACGCAGTATTTT. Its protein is CASSEGELAGPGTQYF.

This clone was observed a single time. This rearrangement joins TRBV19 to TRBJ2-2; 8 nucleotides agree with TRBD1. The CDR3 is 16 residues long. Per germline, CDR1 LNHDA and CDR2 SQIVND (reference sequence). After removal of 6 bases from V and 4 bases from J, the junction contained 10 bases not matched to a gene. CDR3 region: CASRDRVRSATGELFF. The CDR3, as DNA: TGTGCCAGTAGGGACAGGGTGAGGTCGGCCACCGGGGAGCTGTTTTTT.

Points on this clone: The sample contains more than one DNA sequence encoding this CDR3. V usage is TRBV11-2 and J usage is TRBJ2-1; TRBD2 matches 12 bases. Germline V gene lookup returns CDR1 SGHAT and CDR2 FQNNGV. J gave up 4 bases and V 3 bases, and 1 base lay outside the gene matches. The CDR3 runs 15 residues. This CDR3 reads CASSLGTSGYNEQFF. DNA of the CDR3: TGTGCCAGCAGCTTGGGGACTAGCGGGTACAATGAGCAGTTCTTC.

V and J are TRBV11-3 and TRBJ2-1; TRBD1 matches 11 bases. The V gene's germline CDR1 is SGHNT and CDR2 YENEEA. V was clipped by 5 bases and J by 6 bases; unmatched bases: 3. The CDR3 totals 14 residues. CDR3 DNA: TGTGCCAGCAGCCTGGGACAGGGGGGCAATGAGCAGTTCTTC. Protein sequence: CASSLGQGGNEQFF.

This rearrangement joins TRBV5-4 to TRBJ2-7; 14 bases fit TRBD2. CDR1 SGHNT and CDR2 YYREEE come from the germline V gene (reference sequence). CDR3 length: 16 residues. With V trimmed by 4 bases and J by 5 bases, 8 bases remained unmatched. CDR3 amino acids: CASSPGGLAGVNEQYF. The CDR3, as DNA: TGTGCCAGCAGCCCGGGGGGACTAGCGGGAGTCAACGAGCAGTACTTC.

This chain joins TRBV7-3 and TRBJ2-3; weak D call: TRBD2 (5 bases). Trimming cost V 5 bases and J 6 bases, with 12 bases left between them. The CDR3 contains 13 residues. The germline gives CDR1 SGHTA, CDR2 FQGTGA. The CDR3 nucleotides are TGTGCCAGCAGCGCCGGACTCGCCGATACGCAGTATTTT. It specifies CASSAGLADTQYF.

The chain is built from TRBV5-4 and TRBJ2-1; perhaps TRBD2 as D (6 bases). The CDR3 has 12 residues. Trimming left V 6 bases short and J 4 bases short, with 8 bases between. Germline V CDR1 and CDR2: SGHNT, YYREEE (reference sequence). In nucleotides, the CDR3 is TGTGCCAGCACACGGGGGTACAATGAGCAGTTCTTC. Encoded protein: CASTRGYNEQFF.

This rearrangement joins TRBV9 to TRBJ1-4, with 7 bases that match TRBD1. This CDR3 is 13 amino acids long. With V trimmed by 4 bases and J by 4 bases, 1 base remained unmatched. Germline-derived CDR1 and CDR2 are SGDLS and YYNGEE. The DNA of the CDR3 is TGTGCCAGCAGCCGGGACAGTAATGAAAAACTGTTTTTT. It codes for CASSRDSNEKLFF.

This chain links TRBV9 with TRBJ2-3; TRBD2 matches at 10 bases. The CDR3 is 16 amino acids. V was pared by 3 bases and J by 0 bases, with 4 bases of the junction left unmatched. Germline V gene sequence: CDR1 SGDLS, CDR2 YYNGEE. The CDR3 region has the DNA TGTGCCAGCAGCGCGACTAGCGGGCCTAGCACAGATACGCAGTATTTT. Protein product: CASSATSGPSTDTQYF.

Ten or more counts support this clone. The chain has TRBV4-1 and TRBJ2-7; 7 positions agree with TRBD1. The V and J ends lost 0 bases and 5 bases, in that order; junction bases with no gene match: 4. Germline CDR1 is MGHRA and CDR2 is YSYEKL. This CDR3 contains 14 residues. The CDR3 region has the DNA TGCGCCAGCAGCCAAGATCCCCAGGGGGACGAGCAGTACTTC. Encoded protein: CASSQDPQGDEQYF.

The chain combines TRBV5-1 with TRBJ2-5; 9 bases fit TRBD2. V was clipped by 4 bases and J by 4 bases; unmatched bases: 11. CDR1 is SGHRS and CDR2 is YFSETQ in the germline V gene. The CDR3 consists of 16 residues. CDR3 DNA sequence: TGCGCCAGCAGCCGGATAGCGGGAGAGGGACGAGAGACCCAGTACTTC. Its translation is CASSRIAGEGRETQYF.

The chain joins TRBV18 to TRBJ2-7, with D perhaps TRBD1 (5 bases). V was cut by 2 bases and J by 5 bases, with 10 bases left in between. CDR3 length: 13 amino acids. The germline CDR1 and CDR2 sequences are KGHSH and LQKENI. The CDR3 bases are TGTGCCAGCTCACCAGTACTCAGGGACGAGCAGTACTTC. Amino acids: CASSPVLRDEQYF.

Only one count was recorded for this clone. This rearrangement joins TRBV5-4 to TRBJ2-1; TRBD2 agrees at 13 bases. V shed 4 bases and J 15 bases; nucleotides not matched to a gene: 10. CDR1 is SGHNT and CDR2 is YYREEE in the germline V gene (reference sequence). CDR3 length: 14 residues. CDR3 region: CASSPPGTSGATFF. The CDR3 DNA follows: TGTGCCAGCAGCCCGCCGGGGACTAGCGGGGCGACGTTCTTC.

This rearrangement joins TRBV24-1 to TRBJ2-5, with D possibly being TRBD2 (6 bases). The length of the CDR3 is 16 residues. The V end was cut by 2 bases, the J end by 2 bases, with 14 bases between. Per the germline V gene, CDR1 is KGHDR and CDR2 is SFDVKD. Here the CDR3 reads CATSDWGLHRQETQYF. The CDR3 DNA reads TGTGCCACCAGTGATTGGGGACTTCACAGGCAAGAGACCCAGTACTTC.

CDR3 sequence: CASSVASGRAPQETQYF. The CDR3 nucleotides read TGTGCCAGCAGCGTTGCTAGCGGGAGGGCCCCCCAAGAGACCCAGTACTTC. V usage is TRBV9 and J usage is TRBJ2-5; TRBD2 matches 12 bases. This CDR3 contains 17 residues. CDR1 is SGDLS, CDR2 YYNGEE, per germline. After removal of 2 bases from V and 1 base from J, the junction contained 6 bases not matched to a gene.

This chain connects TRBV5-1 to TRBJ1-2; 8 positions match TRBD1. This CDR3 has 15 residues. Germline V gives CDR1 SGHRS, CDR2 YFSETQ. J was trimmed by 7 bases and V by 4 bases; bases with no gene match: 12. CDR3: CASSPVSTGEGGYTF. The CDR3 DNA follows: TGCGCCAGCAGCCCCGTATCGACAGGGGAGGGTGGCTACACCTTC.

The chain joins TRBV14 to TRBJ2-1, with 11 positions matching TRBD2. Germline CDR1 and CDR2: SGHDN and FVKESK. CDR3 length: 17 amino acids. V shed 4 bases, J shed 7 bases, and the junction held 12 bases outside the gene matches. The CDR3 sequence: CASSLDVAGGPGNEQFF. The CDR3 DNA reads TGTGCCAGCAGCCTTGACGTAGCGGGAGGGCCGGGGAATGAGCAGTTCTTC.

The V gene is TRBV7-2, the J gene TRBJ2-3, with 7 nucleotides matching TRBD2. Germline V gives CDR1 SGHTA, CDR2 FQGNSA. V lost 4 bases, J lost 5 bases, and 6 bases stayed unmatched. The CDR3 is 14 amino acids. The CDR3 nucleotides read TGTGCCAGCAGCTCCCCGGGACTACAAGATACGCAGTATTTT. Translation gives CASSSPGLQDTQYF.

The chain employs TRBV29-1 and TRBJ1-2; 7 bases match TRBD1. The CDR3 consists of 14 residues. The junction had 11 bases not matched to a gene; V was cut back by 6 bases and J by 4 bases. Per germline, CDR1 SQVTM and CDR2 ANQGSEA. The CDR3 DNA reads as TGCAGCGTCGCCGAAGGGACAGCTTCCTATGGCTACACCTTC. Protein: CSVAEGTASYGYTF.

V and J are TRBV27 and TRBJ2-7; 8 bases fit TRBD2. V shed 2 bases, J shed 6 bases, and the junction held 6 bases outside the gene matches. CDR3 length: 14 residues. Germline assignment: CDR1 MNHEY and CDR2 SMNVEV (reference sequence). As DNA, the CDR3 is TGTGCCAGCAGTTTAAGGGGACTAGGGGTCGAGCAGTACTTC. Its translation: CASSLRGLGVEQYF.

The CDR3 DNA is TGTGCCACCAGGCCGGGACAGAACACCGGGGAGCTGTTTTTT. Amino acid sequence: CATRPGQNTGELFF. The genes are TRBV24-1 and TRBJ2-2; possible D gene TRBD1, 6 bases. Trimming took 7 bases from V and 1 from J, leaving 9 bases between them. Germline V gene sequence: CDR1 KGHDR, CDR2 SFDVKD. CDR3 length equals 14 residues.

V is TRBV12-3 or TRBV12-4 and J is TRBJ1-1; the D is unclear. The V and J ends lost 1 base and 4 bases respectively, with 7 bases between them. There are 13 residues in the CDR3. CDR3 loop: CASSLGRATEAFF. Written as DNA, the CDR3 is TGTGCCAGCAGTTTAGGGAGGGCCACTGAAGCTTTCTTT.

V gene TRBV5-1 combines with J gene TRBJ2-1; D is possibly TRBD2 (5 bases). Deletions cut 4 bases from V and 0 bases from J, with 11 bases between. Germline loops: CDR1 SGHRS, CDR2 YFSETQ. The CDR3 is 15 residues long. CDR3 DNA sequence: TGCGCCAGCAGCCCAACTACTAGCTCCTACAATGAGCAGTTCTTC. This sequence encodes CASSPTTSSYNEQFF.

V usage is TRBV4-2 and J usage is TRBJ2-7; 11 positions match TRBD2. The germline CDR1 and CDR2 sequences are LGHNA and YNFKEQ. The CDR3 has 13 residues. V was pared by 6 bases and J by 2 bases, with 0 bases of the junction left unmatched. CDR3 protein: CASRLAGAYEQYF. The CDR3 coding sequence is TGTGCCAGCAGACTAGCGGGAGCCTACGAGCAGTACTTC.